This TCR beta chain was captured by sequencing in a study of cytomegalovirus exposure and HLA in healthy donors (dated by TCRdb to the late 2010s). Notes on the research overall: An earlier analysis of about 560 of the donors reported 250 to 350 Gb of sequence data and 95 million to 130 million unique TCR beta sequences obtained from around 170 million T cells. Rather than drawing on any new phenotypic data, the later analysis identified candidate immune exposures from TCR beta sequences and the way those sequences occurred across donors. Typing coverage differed by locus: A, B, C, DRB1 and DQB1 were typed in about 620-640 donors, DQA1 in around 500, DPA1 in 600 to 610, and DPB1 in approximately 450. The study was designed to test whether signatures of past pathogen exposure could be identified by cataloging public T cell receptors. A few DR-DQ haplotypes were treated as single units for association and clustering because of strong linkage in the cohort. HLA typing covered class I and class II loci at four-digit resolution. A later genetic analysis took genome-wide SNP genotypes for about 60% of the roughly 670 donors and used that subset as a discovery cohort. In an earlier analysis of 587 of the donors, high-throughput TCR beta sequencing was used to judge whether each TCR beta V gene segment behaved as functional or pseudogenic. The study combined high-throughput TCR immunosequencing, statistical association of individual TCRs with disease status, and machine learning to predict cytomegalovirus infection status. Besides the first cohort of about 730 subjects, a separate validation cohort made up of around 120 different subjects was used. The study used immunosequencing to profile the T cell repertoires of around 600 subjects and linked those repertoires to cytomegalovirus serostatus. About 280 gigabases of sequencing data and approximately 85 million unique TCR sequences were included in an early release covering about 620 HLA-typed donors. Alongside the repertoire data, information on donor age, sex, ethnicity and CMV serostatus was compiled. Of the 398 genotyped donors, 65% to 90% fell in the genetic ancestry cluster associated with self-reported Caucasian donors. A later analysis re-analyzed previously published TCR beta repertoires from hundreds of donors and added high-resolution HLA genotyping to study TCR occurrence patterns. On average, about 200,000 unique TCR beta nucleotide sequences were sequenced per donor among 398 genotyped donors of the cohort, with 15% to 20% of those sequences being non-productive. All discovery cohort repertoires had been generated on a single sequencing platform. Overall results and qualifications from the work: The classifier was reported to diagnose cytomegalovirus status with high specificity and sensitivity in both the original and validation cohorts. The authors suggested that the approach could potentially be generalized to other disease states and immunological phenotypes. According to a later genetic analysis, donors in an Asian-associated ancestry cluster had fewer N-insertions in productive TCRs than the approximately 650-donor mean. The study gave a list of 150 to 200 TCR beta chains associated with cytomegalovirus. This cohort had only TCR beta chains sequenced, and the lack of alpha or paired-chain data limited which features could be detected. When HLA alleles, especially DR and DQ, strongly co-occurred, TCR associations were difficult to assign to individual alleles. A further reported finding was that TCR beta sequences accurately predicted the HLA-A and HLA-B alleles for most subjects in the first cohort. Most TCR sequences were observed very rarely across donors, whereas some public TCRs were present in many individuals. According to a later analysis, TCR association rates differed among HLA loci, with DRB1 alleles showing the most associated TCRs and HLA-C alleles showing the fewest. Because HLA typing was unavailable for some donors at each locus, only the typed subset was used in association tests. Linkage disequilibrium might explain the correlated functional status among segregating V segments, but an unknown experimental factor could not be ruled out. The presence/absence analyses assumed that sequencing depth was roughly uniform across donors, and that assumption may not be true. Because counts were too low, 15 to 20 rarely observed V segments, including chromosome 9 orphons, were left out of the earlier analysis of some 640 of the donors. In a later analysis, HLA-associated TCR beta chains were found to be more clonally expanded and to have lower generation probabilities than equally common non-associated chains. Immune exposure information for the cohort was limited to CMV serostatus. In vitro tests confirmed that a few of the cytomegalovirus-associated TCR beta chains recognize cytomegalovirus antigens. In an earlier analysis of 587 of the donors, most TCR beta V segments were observed in productive rearrangements about 87% or about 30% of the time, broadly matching IMGT annotations. A cluster of highly shared sequence variants was judged likely to be a technical artifact of the sequencing pipeline. V-gene and J-gene trimming of TCR beta chains was associated with a missense DCLRE1C variant in a later genetic analysis, and the association was replicated in an independent cohort. In a later analysis, most CMV-associated TCR beta chains were found to appear HLA-restricted, with HLA associations seemingly driven largely by CMV exposure. In a later analysis, several top co-occurrence clusters were reported to appear linked to parvovirus B19, influenza, CMV and Epstein-Barr virus. In a later analysis, about 17,000 TCR beta sequences were associated with specific HLA alleles at a false discovery rate of 0.05. The 87-base-pair reads could not distinguish some IMGT-functional V segments, including TRBV6-2 and TRBV6-3, so those segments were excluded.

The CDR3 numbers 14 residues from cysteine through phenylalanine. CDR3 DNA is the only sequence kept; it has 42 bases, read in frame from the first base. The V end gives up 6 bases and the J end 0 bases, leaving 4 bases in the junction not matched to a gene. CDR1 and CDR2 are drawn from the germline V gene (reference sequence): LNHDA, SQIVND. The cohort was made up of 666 healthy bone marrow donors. Cohort members were all nominally healthy when sampled, although unrecorded immune exposures were likely present. The donor tested CMV seronegative, placing the donor among the 350 to 400 seronegative members of the cohort. Each donor provided a peripheral blood sample, and peripheral blood mononuclear cells were used for TCR beta sequencing. Genomic DNA extraction from the blood cell samples was performed with the Qiagen DNeasy Blood Extraction Kit. Points on this clone: There is no known antigen for this receptor. One base away there is no much larger clone; base qualities are not given.

Receptors were amplified or captured by the immunoSEQ multiplex PCR assay. The multiplex PCR relied on a mix of 60 forward primers for TCR Vbeta segments and 13 reverse primers for TCR Jbeta segments. The CDR3 region of rearranged TCR beta genes was amplified from genomic DNA with a multiplex PCR assay. The Illumina HiSeq System was used to sequence the amplified TCR beta libraries as 87-base-pair reads. The study's processing was this. A later analysis tallied 75 million to 95 million unique TCR beta chains across the roughly 610 repertoires, and approximately 12 million of those chains were shared by two or more donors. Raw reads were error-corrected and collapsed into unique sequences by a nearest-neighbor algorithm in which closely related sequences were merged to remove PCR and sequencing errors. Alignment of CDR3 sequences to IMGT reference sequences was used to assign V, D and J gene segments. For a sequence to be retained, a match of at least six nucleotides was required to both a V gene segment and a J gene segment. A rearrangement counted as productive if the CDR3 had no stop codons and remained in frame with V and J, and every other rearrangement counted as non-productive. Following IMGT convention, CDR3 was defined as the stretch from the second conserved V-encoded cysteine up to the conserved J-encoded phenylalanine. Sequences without an unambiguous match to a single V gene segment were excluded from the earlier analysis of 500 to 700 of the donors. An earlier analysis of about 600 of the donors called V segments functional above 56.7% productive rearrangements and segregating when the between-donor standard deviation exceeded 5%. To diagnose cytomegalovirus status from the catalog of TCR beta chain sequences, a statistical classification framework was built. V and J gene assignment, in a later analysis, came from comparing TCR nucleotide sequences with IMGT/GENE-DB human TR gene sequences. A later analysis assigned CDR3 sequences and most-parsimonious VDJ recombination scenarios with the TCRdist pipeline. In a later analysis, each TCR beta chain was defined by its CDR3 amino acid sequence together with its V-gene family, and reads without a unique V-gene family were excluded. To address suspected cross-contamination and a sequencing artifact, a later analysis removed under 600 highly shared, low-generation-probability nucleotide sequences. For each public chain, a later analysis derived a clonal expansion index from normalized ranks of inferred template counts within each repertoire. Generation probabilities in a later analysis came from a VDJ recombination model fitted to out-of-frame rearrangements, and those results were checked against IGoR. In a later analysis, TCR-TCR, TCR-HLA and TCR-CMV co-occurrence was scored with hypergeometric tests, and a repertoire-size bias correction was applied to TCR pairs. In a later analysis, false discovery rates were estimated by permuting HLA or CMV assignments 20 times. In a later analysis, co-occurring TCRs were grouped using DBSCAN, and TCRdist sequence similarity was added for clustering within HLA-allele-positive subsets. Repertoires with fewer than 30,000 or more than 120,000 public chains were left out of co-occurrence clustering, as were five repertoires with anomalous nucleotide sharing. The table comes from immuneACCESS by way of TCRdb, which keeps in-frame sequences with V and J called. Part of the clones is missing from these tables; in studies checked, under half for an unresolved V gene and the rest for unknown reasons. V, J and clone size are taken as reported in that table, and D and trimming were inferred from the DNA itself. For this sample the table gives over 130,000 clones, of which around 82% were detected only once. The top ten clonotypes cover around 2.4% of the sample.

Sequencing used PBMCs. Recombination linked TRBV19 to TRBJ1-2; 7 bases in the middle match TRBD1. The TCR originated in a man over 45 in good health and CMV-seronegative. CDR3 sequence: CASSGTEANYGYTF. DNA sequence: TGTGCCAGTAGCGGGACAGAAGCTAACTATGGCTACACCTTC. Where the CDR3 stops, the reference TRBV19 and TRBJ1-2 genes take over; the full variable domain is DGGITQSPKYLFRKEGQNVTLSCEQNLNHDAMYWYRQDPGQGLRLIYYSQIVNDFQKGDIAEGYSVSREKKESFPLTVTSAQKNPTAFYLCASSGTEANYGYTFGSGTRLTVV.